The 16 T cell receptor beta chains below all came from one sample that was sequenced in a study of blood T cell repertoires in COVID-19. Here immunoSEQ multiplex PCR was the method, and the copy in TCRdb shows in-frame clones only, minus some. The sample has around 300,000 clones, approximately 89% seen once. Specimen: PBMCs or T cells enriched from blood (not recorded which). These receptors all stem from a woman aged 60-75 years who had recovered from COVID-19.

This chain connects TRBV11-2 to TRBJ2-2; D perhaps matches TRBD1 (5 bases). V lost 5 bases, J lost 4 bases, and 11 bases lay in between. This CDR3 is built from 14 residues. Germline-derived CDR1 and CDR2 are SGHAT and FQNNGV. The CDR3 DNA follows: TGTGCCAGCAGCCAGGGTAGTATCACCGGGGAGCTGTTTTTT. This gives the protein CASSQGSITGELFF.

The chain recombines TRBV27 with TRBJ1-5; tentative D call: TRBD1 (5 bases). Germline loops: CDR1 MNHEY, CDR2 SMNVEV (reference sequence). The CDR3 is 13 residues long. Trimming removed 6 bases at V and 7 bases at J, with 13 bases between. The CDR3 sequence: CASRGVGMQPQHF. The CDR3 DNA is TGTGCCAGCAGAGGGGTAGGAATGCAGCCCCAGCATTTT.

The rearrangement joins TRBV6-5 to TRBJ1-2; D unclear. With 7 bases removed from V and 8 bases from J, the gap between germline ends came to 20 bases. Germline loops: CDR1 MNHEY, CDR2 SVGAGI. The CDR3 spans 14 residues. The CDR3 DNA follows: TGTGCCAGCAAGTCGGTAGTGAGGATCGGGGGCTACACCTTC. Translation gives CASKSVVRIGGYTF.

This clone was seen a handful of times. This rearrangement joins TRBV19 to TRBJ2-7; D is perhaps TRBD1 (5 bases). Germline V gene data show CDR1 as LNHDA and CDR2 as SQIVND (reference sequence). This CDR3 comprises 13 residues. V was trimmed by 3 bases and J by 5 bases, leaving 11 bases between them. The CDR3 is CASSMSGRNEQYF. CDR3 bases: TGTGCCAGTAGTATGTCAGGGCGGAACGAGCAGTACTTC.

The chain joins TRBV11-3 to TRBJ2-3; maybe TRBD2 (6 bases). This CDR3 contains 11 residues. Between the trimmed V and J ends, which lost 5 bases and 6 bases, there was a span of 6 bases. CDR1 is SGHNT, CDR2 YENEEA, per germline. DNA of the CDR3: TGTGCCAGCAGCCGGGGGGATACGCAGTATTTT. Its translation is CASSRGDTQYF.

The chain recombines TRBV29-1 with TRBJ1-1; D perhaps matches TRBD1 (6 bases). The CDR3 runs 14 residues. In germline, CDR1 is SQVTM, CDR2 ANQGSEA. The V and J ends lost 1 base and 5 bases respectively, with 14 bases between them. This CDR3 is CSVEAAQGKTEAFF. Here the CDR3 DNA reads TGCAGCGTTGAAGCCGCACAGGGAAAAACTGAAGCTTTCTTT.

This clone showed up just once. This chain connects TRBV11-1 to TRBJ1-3; maybe TRBD1 (6 bases). This CDR3 has 16 residues. Per the germline V gene, CDR1 is SGHAT and CDR2 is FQDESV (reference sequence). The V end lost 1 base, the J end lost 0 bases, and 10 bases lay between the germline ends. CDR3 in amino acids: CASSLEGDRSGNTIYF. CDR3 bases: TGTGCCAGCAGCTTAGAGGGGGACCGCTCTGGAAACACCATATATTTT.

The sample holds one count of this clone. The J gene is TRBJ1-1, the V gene TRBV19; D gene unclear. Between the trimmed V and J ends, which lost 7 bases and 5 bases, there was a span of 17 bases. CDR1 and CDR2 (germline): LNHDA, SQIVND (reference sequence). The CDR3 consists of 14 residues. In DNA form, the CDR3 reads TGTGCCAGTATGGTGTCCGGGTTCCGAACTGAAGCTTTCTTT. It encodes CASMVSGFRTEAFF.

The chain uses TRBV18 and TRBJ1-4; tentative D call: TRBD1 (6 bases). CDR3 length: 15 residues. The V gene lost 2 bases and the J gene lost 5 bases, with 12 bases spanning the gap. Germline loops: CDR1 KGHSH, CDR2 LQKENI. This CDR3 reads CASSPSRGGNEKLFF. DNA of the CDR3: TGTGCCAGCTCACCATCCAGGGGCGGGAATGAAAAACTGTTTTTT.

The V gene is TRBV18, the J gene TRBJ2-3; 14 bases match TRBD2. There are 17 residues in the CDR3. The junction had 8 bases not matched to a gene; V was cut back by 4 bases and J by 5 bases. Per germline, CDR1 KGHSH and CDR2 LQKENI. The CDR3 sequence: CASSLLTSGGAKDTQYF. DNA of the CDR3: TGTGCCAGCTCACTCCTGACTAGCGGGGGGGCTAAAGATACGCAGTATTTT.

This chain joins TRBV19 and TRBJ2-3; 7 nucleotides align to TRBD2. The CDR3 is 14 residues long. Per germline, CDR1 LNHDA and CDR2 SQIVND (reference sequence). The ends lost 7 bases at V and 2 bases at J; junction bases unmatched: 6. CDR3 region: CASNEGGPTDTQYF. The CDR3 DNA sequence: TGTGCCAGTAATGAGGGAGGGCCCACAGATACGCAGTATTTT.

The chain carries TRBV9 and TRBJ2-3; 8 bases map to TRBD2. V shed 0 bases, J shed 1 base, and the junction held 7 bases outside the gene matches. The CDR3 runs 17 residues. CDR1 is SGDLS and CDR2 is YYNGEE in the germline V gene. CDR3 residues: CASSVAPGRGGTDTQYF. The CDR3 DNA follows: TGTGCCAGCAGCGTAGCCCCGGGGCGGGGGGGCACAGATACGCAGTATTTT.

Only one count was recorded for this clone. The J gene is TRBJ2-1, the V gene TRBV7-9; 7 bases are shared with TRBD2. This CDR3 has 15 amino acids. Losses at the gene ends were 5 bases for V and 9 bases for J; bases not matched to a gene: 13. The germline CDR1 and CDR2 sequences are SEHNR and FQNEAQ (reference sequence). The DNA of the CDR3 is TGTGCCAGCAGCCTCGGGACTCCTCGCGGGGGTGAGCAGTTCTTC. This translates into CASSLGTPRGGEQFF.

The chain's CDR3 is CASSDRDIGGYTF. As DNA, the CDR3 is TGTGCCAGCAGCGACCGGGACATTGGCGGCTACACCTTC. The V gene is TRBV6-2 or TRBV6-3, the J gene TRBJ1-2; TRBD1 is a possible D gene (6 bases). CDR3 length: 13 amino acids. Germline V lookup: CDR1 MNHEY, CDR2 SVGEGT. The V end lost 6 bases, the J end lost 8 bases, and 16 bases lay between the germline ends.

The V gene is TRBV6-5, the J gene TRBJ2-7, with 10 bases lining up with TRBD2. With 7 bases clipped from V and 6 bases from J, the junction kept 9 bases outside the gene matches. The V gene's germline CDR1 is MNHEY and CDR2 SVGAGI. The CDR3 loop spans 14 amino acids. The CDR3 bases are TGTGCCAGCAACCAGCGGGAGGGTCGCGGCGAGCAGTACTTC. Translating gives CASNQREGRGEQYF.

The chain has TRBV19 and TRBJ1-5; TRBD1 might be the D (6 bases). The V end lost 4 bases, the J end lost 3 bases, and 16 bases lay between the germline ends. Germline V CDR1 and CDR2: LNHDA, SQIVND (reference sequence). This CDR3 is 16 amino acids long. In nucleotides, the CDR3 is TGTGCCAGTAGTACCTACCCGGGGGGCCCCAATCAGCCCCAGCATTTT. As protein: CASSTYPGGPNQPQHF. The complete variable domain, with remaining parts taken from reference TRBV19 and TRBJ1-5, reads DGGITQSPKYLFRKEGQNVTLSCEQNLNHDAMYWYRQDPGQGLRLIYYSQIVNDFQKGDIAEGYSVSREKKESFPLTVTSAQKNPTAFYLCASSTYPGGPNQPQHFGDGTRLSIL.